A selection of T cell receptor beta chains follows, all from one sample in a study of cytomegalovirus exposure and HLA in healthy donors. The protocol was immunoSEQ multiplex PCR, while the TCRdb copy is restricted to in-frame clones and leaves out a portion. Here the sample spans about 160,000 clones, 76% being singletons. The sequenced material came from PBMCs. These receptors came from a female donor in good health and CMV-seronegative. CDR3s include the opening cysteine and the closing phenylalanine or tryptophan. Each record gives: D gene, J gene, V gene, clone size, CDR3 DNA, CDR3 protein. D genes are given only for firm matches. Not every row has a clone size; where given, it reads once, few, many or a size class.

>TRBD2|TRBJ2-7|TRBV5-1|-
TGCGCCAGCAGCCTCACCCTAGCGGGAGTAAACGAGCAGTACTTC
CASSLTLAGVNEQYF
>-|TRBJ2-7|TRBV5-6|-
TGTGCCAGCAGTCGGCCCAGATGGGCTACAAGTAGCTCCTACGAGCAGTACTTC
CASSRPRWATSSSYEQYF
>-|TRBJ2-1|TRBV7-9|-
TGTGCCAGCAGCCGAACAGATAGCGGGACAGGGATATTGAATGAGCAGTTCTTC
CASSRTDSGTGILNEQFF
>TRBD1|TRBJ1-2|TRBV16|-
TGTGCCAGCAGCCCGTTAACAGGGGGCTTAGGCTACACCTTC
CASSPLTGGLGYTF
>-|TRBJ2-7|TRBV4-3|-
TGCGCCAGCAGCCAAGATCTCAGCGGGCGCGGGCAGTACTTC
CASSQDLSGRGQYF
>-|TRBJ2-7|TRBV4-3|-
TGCGCCAGCAGCCAAGATATCGGGACCTACGAGCAGTACTTC
CASSQDIGTYEQYF
>TRBD1|TRBJ2-7|TRBV7-9|-
TGTGCCAGCACCCCTACCGGGACAGGGTCCCACGAGCAGTACTTC
CASTPTGTGSHEQYF
>TRBD1|TRBJ2-4|TRBV7-2|-
TGTGCCAGCAGCTTGCTAACAGGGGGCGAGCACTTC
CASSLLTGGEHF
>-|TRBJ2-3|TRBV6-6|-
TGTGCCAGCAGTCCCACAGGGACTAATCAGCCCCAGTATTTT
CASSPTGTNQPQYF
>-|TRBJ1-1|TRBV30|once
TGTGCCTGGCTTAGGGAGGAGGCTTTCTTT
CAWLREEAFF
>TRBD1|TRBJ2-7|TRBV28|-
TGTGCCAGCAGCCTACCCGGGACAGGGTCCCACGAGCAGTACTTC
CASSLPGTGSHEQYF
>TRBD1|TRBJ1-3|TRBV18|-
TGTGCCAGCTCACCACTAGCAGGGGGCTCTGGAAACACCATATATTTT
CASSPLAGGSGNTIYF
>-|TRBJ1-2|TRBV7-9|-
TGTGCCAGCAGCCCTGCCGGGGGGATGGAGGGTAACTATGGCTACACCTTC
CASSPAGGMEGNYGYTF
>TRBD1|TRBJ1-1|TRBV19|-
TGTGCCAGTAAGGGGGGACAGGCGACGTATTTGAACACTGAAGCTTTCTTT
CASKGGQATYLNTEAFF
>TRBD1|TRBJ2-7|TRBV2|once
TGTGCCAGCAGACGCCCCGGACAGGGGTCCTACGAGCAGTACTTC
CASRRPGQGSYEQYF
>-|TRBJ1-1|TRBV10-3|-
TGTGCCATCAGTGAGTCGAAGGGAGGGATTATGAACACTGAAGCTTTCTTT
CAISESKGGIMNTEAFF
>TRBD1|TRBJ1-2|TRBV10-3|-
TGTGCCATCAGTGTCGCGGACAGGGGCTATGGCTACACCTTC
CAISVADRGYGYTF
>-|TRBJ1-2|TRBV4-3|-
TGCGCCAGCAGCCAAGATCGCTTAACCGGGGATAACTATGGCTACACCTTC
CASSQDRLTGDNYGYTF
>-|TRBJ1-4|TRBV4-1|-
TGCGCCAGCAGCCAAGAAGGGACTAGCGGGAGGGCCGGTGAAAAACTGTTTTTT
CASSQEGTSGRAGEKLFF
>-|TRBJ1-1|TRBV27|-
TGTGCCAGCAGTTTGGGAGTGAAAGCTTTCTTT
CASSLGVKAFF
>-|TRBJ1-2|TRBV28|-
TGTGCCAGCAGTCGCCGGAGGGTGGTAGCTAACTATGGCTACACCTTC
CASSRRRVVANYGYTF
>-|TRBJ1-2|TRBV5-4|-
TGTGCCAGCAGCCCGGACAACAGGGATGGCTACACCTTC
CASSPDNRDGYTF
>TRBD1|TRBJ1-4|TRBV6-6|-
TGTGCCAGCCGGACAGGGGGGTCAGAAAAACTGTTTTTT
CASRTGGSEKLFF
>TRBD1|TRBJ1-1|TRBV6-5|-
TGTGCCAGCAGTTACAGGGGGACAGGGGGTCTTGAAGCTTTCTTT
CASSYRGTGGLEAFF
>TRBD1|TRBJ1-1|TRBV18|-
TGTGCCAGCTCCTTCCGGGACAGTGAAGCTTTCTTT
CASSFRDSEAFF
>TRBD2|TRBJ2-1|TRBV7-9|once
TGTGCCAGCAGCTTAGTTGGCCCTAGCGGGAGGGTCCTTAATGAGCAGTTCTTC
CASSLVGPSGRVLNEQFF
>TRBD1|TRBJ2-1|TRBV9|-
TGTGCCAGCAGCGCCCCCCCCGGGACAGGGGGATCCTACAATGAGCAGTTCTTC
CASSAPPGTGGSYNEQFF
>-|TRBJ1-5|TRBV15|-
TGTGCCACCAGCCCCGACACAGGGAGCAATCAGCCCCAGCATTTT
CATSPDTGSNQPQHF
>-|TRBJ2-7|TRBV9|-
TGTGCCAGCAGCGTAGGGGGGGGCAGGGGGCCGGGGGAGCAGTACTTC
CASSVGGGRGPGEQYF
>-|TRBJ2-7|TRBV18|-
TGTGCCAGCTCACCTGGGGCAGGATTAGCCTACGAGCAGTACTTC
CASSPGAGLAYEQYF
>TRBD2|TRBJ2-1|TRBV12-5|-
TGTGCTAGTGGCCTCCGGACTAGTAGGGCAAATGAGCAGTTCTTC
CASGLRTSRANEQFF
>-|TRBJ2-1|TRBV11-3|-
TGTGCCAGCAGCTCAGGGGCTTACAATGAGCAGTTCTTC
CASSSGAYNEQFF
>-|TRBJ1-4|TRBV7-9|-
TGTGCCAGCAGCTTAACAGGACCCTCAACTAATGAAAAACTGTTTTTT
CASSLTGPSTNEKLFF
>TRBD1|TRBJ2-5|TRBV7-3|-
TGTGCCAGCAGGTGGAACAGGGGGCGCCGGGAGACCCAGTACTTC
CASRWNRGRRETQYF
>-|TRBJ1-4|TRBV30|few
TGTGCCTGGGGTACAGGGCAGGGTAATGAAAAACTGTTTTTT
CAWGTGQGNEKLFF
>-|TRBJ2-1|TRBV4-2|-
TGTGCCAGCAGCCCACTAGGTAACAATGAGCAGTTCTTC
CASSPLGNNEQFF
>-|TRBJ2-3|TRBV29-1|-
TGCAGCGTTGAAGATCGAGTTACAGATACGCAGTATTTT
CSVEDRVTDTQYF
>-|TRBJ2-1|TRBV6-5|-
TGTGCCAGCAGTTACCTTGGAGGATACAATGAGCAGTTCTTC
CASSYLGGYNEQFF
>TRBD2|TRBJ2-5|TRBV9|-
TGTGCCAGCAACCGGGGGGGGGAGTGGGAGCAGTACTTC
CASNRGGEWEQYF
>-|TRBJ1-2|TRBV6-1|few
TGTGCCAGCAGCGAAACAACCTATGGCTACACCTTC
CASSETTYGYTF
>TRBD1|TRBJ2-1|TRBV7-9|-
TGTGCCAGCAGCTTAGGAGCAGGGGGATCTCGTCGCTCCTACAATGAGCAGTTCTTC
CASSLGAGGSRRSYNEQFF
>TRBD1|TRBJ1-2|TRBV5-1|-
TGCGCCAGCAGCTTGGGGGGGGACAGGCCCTATGGCTACACCTTC
CASSLGGDRPYGYTF
>-|TRBJ2-7|TRBV5-4|-
TGTGCCAGCAGCTTACGGACTAATTCCTACGAGCAGTACTTC
CASSLRTNSYEQYF
>TRBD1|TRBJ1-5|TRBV28|-
TGTGCCAGCAGTTCCTACAGGGGGCAAGGTAATCAGCCCCAGCATTTT
CASSSYRGQGNQPQHF
>TRBD2|TRBJ2-7|TRBV19|-
TGTGCCAGTAGCCCCAGAGCGGGGGGGTACGAGCAGTACTTC
CASSPRAGGYEQYF
>-|TRBJ2-7|TRBV6-6|few
TGTGCCAGCAGTTATCGGCTAGGCTCCTACGAGCAGTACTTC
CASSYRLGSYEQYF
>-|TRBJ2-2|TRBV7-9|-
TGTGCCAGCAGCTTAGGTAGTGGTGTCCAGCGGCCCTCCGGGGAGCTGTTTTTT
CASSLGSGVQRPSGELFF
>TRBD1|TRBJ2-1|TRBV5-4|few
TGTGCCAGCAGCCTCGGACAGGGGGGAGGCAATGAGCAGTTCTTC
CASSLGQGGGNEQFF
>TRBD1|TRBJ1-1|TRBV29-1|-
TGCAGCGTTCTACAGGGGGGGAGCACTGAAGCTTTCTTT
CSVLQGGSTEAFF
>TRBD1|TRBJ2-7|TRBV7-2|-
TGTGCCAGCAGCTTAGCGACAGGGCCACCCTACGAGCAGTACTTC
CASSLATGPPYEQYF
>-|TRBJ1-1|TRBV7-2|-
TGTGCCAGCAGCTTAGTAAGGGGCAGTGAAGCTTTCTTT
CASSLVRGSEAFF
>-|TRBJ2-2|TRBV28|-
TGTGCCAGCAGTGAGGGGACATCCACCGGGGAGCTGTTTTTT
CASSEGTSTGELFF
>TRBD1|TRBJ2-7|TRBV28|-
TGTGCCAGCAGTCTCCGGACAGGGGAATTATTCTACGAGCAGTACTTC
CASSLRTGELFYEQYF
>TRBD2|TRBJ2-2|TRBV10-3|-
TGTGCCATCAGTACCACTCCCTCGGGGGGGAAAGACGGGGAGCTGTTTTTT
CAISTTPSGGKDGELFF
>TRBD1|TRBJ1-6|TRBV28|-
TGTGCCAGCAGACGCCACCGACAGGGACAGGGCTCTAATTCACCCCTCCACTTT
CASRRHRQGQGSNSPLHF
>TRBD2|TRBJ2-3|TRBV12-5|once
TGTGCTAGTGGTTTGGAAATCGGACTAGCGGAGATAGATACGCAGTATTTT
CASGLEIGLAEIDTQYF
>-|TRBJ2-1|TRBV4-3|-
TGCGCCAGCAGCCAAGATTGGCCGCGGGGAAACAATGAGCAGTTCTTC
CASSQDWPRGNNEQFF
>TRBD2|TRBJ2-2|TRBV18|-
TGTGCCAGCTCGCCGACATCTAGCGGGAGATCATCCGGGGAGCTGTTTTTT
CASSPTSSGRSSGELFF
>-|TRBJ2-3|TRBV28|-
TGTGCCAGCAGTTTAGCTGGAAGATCCCCAGGGACAGATACGCAGTATTTT
CASSLAGRSPGTDTQYF